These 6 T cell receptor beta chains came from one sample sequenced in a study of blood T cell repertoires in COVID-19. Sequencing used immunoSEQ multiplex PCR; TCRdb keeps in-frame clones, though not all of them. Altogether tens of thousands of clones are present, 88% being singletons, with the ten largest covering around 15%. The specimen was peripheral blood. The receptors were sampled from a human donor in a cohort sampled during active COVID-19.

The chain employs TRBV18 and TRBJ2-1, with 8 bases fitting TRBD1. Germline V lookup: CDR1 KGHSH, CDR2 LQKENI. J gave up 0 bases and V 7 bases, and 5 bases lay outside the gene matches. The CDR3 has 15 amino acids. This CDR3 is CASLQGVGSYNEQFF. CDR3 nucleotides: TGTGCCAGCTTACAGGGGGTGGGCTCCTACAATGAGCAGTTCTTC.

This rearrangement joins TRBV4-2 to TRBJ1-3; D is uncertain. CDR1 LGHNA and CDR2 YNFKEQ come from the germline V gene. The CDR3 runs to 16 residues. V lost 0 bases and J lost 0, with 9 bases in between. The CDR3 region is CASSQEEGFSGNTIYF. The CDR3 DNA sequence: TGTGCCAGCAGCCAAGAAGAGGGATTCTCTGGAAACACCATATATTTT.

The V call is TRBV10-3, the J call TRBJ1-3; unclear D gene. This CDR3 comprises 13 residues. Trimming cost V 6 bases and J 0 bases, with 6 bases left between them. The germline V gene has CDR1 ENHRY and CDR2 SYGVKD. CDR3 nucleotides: TGTGCCATCAGACAGAACTCTGGAAACACCATATATTTT. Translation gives CAIRQNSGNTIYF.

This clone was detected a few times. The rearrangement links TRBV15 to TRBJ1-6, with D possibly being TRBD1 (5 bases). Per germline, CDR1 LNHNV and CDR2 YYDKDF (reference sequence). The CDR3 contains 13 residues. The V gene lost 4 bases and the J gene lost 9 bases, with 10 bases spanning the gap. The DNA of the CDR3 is TGTGCCACCAGCATCTTAGGGGTTTCACCCCTCCACTTT. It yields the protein CATSILGVSPLHF.

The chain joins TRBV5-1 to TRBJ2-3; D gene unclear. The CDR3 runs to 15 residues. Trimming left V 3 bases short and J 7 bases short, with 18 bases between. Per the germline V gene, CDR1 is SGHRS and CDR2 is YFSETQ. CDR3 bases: TGCGCCAGCAGCTCGGCAGGCCAAGAGCATAATACGCAGTATTTT. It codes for CASSSAGQEHNTQYF. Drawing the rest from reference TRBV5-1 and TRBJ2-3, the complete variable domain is KAGVTQTPRYLIKTRGQQVTLSCSPISGHRSVSWYQQTPGQGLQFLFEYFSETQRNKGNFPGRFSGRQFSNSRSEMNVSTLELGDSALYLCASSSAGQEHNTQYFGPGTRLTVL.

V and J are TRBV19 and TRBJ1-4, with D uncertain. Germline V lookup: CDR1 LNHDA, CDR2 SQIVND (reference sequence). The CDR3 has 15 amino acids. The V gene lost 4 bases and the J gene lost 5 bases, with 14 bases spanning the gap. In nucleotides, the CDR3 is TGTGCCAGTAGTACCCGGTCGGCGGTCAATGAAAAACTGTTTTTT. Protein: CASSTRSAVNEKLFF.